These T cell receptor beta chains were read from a single sample in a study of T cells in localized non-small cell lung cancer. Data came from immunoSEQ multiplex PCR; TCRdb stores just in-frame clones and leaves some out. In the table there are 30,000 or so clones, roughly 87% of which are singletons. The sample here was peripheral blood mononuclear cells, taken before any cancer treatment. Receptors were obtained from a woman aged 40-69 years with stage III lung adenocarcinoma. CDR3s include the opening cysteine and the closing phenylalanine or tryptophan. A D gene is named only where the DNA matches it firmly. Size is stated for part of the rows, as once, few or many counts, or as a class when the clone is expanded.

TRBD1	TRBJ1-4	NA	TRBV19	TGTGCCAGTAGTATAACGGGACAGGGGGCGCCCGGTGAAAAACTGTTTTTT	CASSITGQGAPGEKLFF
TRBD1	TRBJ1-2	NA	TRBV7-8	TGTGCCAGCAGACTGACAGGGGCGGTAGGCTACACCTTC	CASRLTGAVGYTF
NA	TRBJ2-6	NA	TRBV27	TGTGCCAGCAGTCGCGGCCATCCTGGCTCTGGGGCCAACGTCCTGACTTTC	CASSRGHPGSGANVLTF
NA	TRBJ2-1	NA	TRBV5-6	TGTGCCAGCAGCCAGCTGCGAGGGAATGAGCAGTTCTTC	CASSQLRGNEQFF
TRBD1	TRBJ2-7	NA	TRBV5-1	TGCGCCAGCAGCTTGGCCGGACAGGGGAACGAGCAGTACTTC	CASSLAGQGNEQYF
TRBD2	TRBJ2-3	NA	TRBV6-4	TGTGCCAGCAGTTCGGGACTAACAACCGATACGCAGTATTTT	CASSSGLTTDTQYF
NA	TRBJ2-3	NA	TRBV19	TGTGCCAGTAGTTACTCAAGCACAGATACGCAGTATTTT	CASSYSSTDTQYF
TRBD2	TRBJ2-3	NA	TRBV19	TGTGCCAGTAGTCCCCTCCGGGAGGACACAGATACGCAGTATTTT	CASSPLREDTDTQYF
NA	TRBJ1-1	NA	TRBV7-3	TGTGCCAGCAGCTTAGCAGGGGAGAACACTGAAGCTTTCTTT	CASSLAGENTEAFF
NA	TRBJ1-5	NA	TRBV19	TGTGCCAGTAGTAGCCAAGGGGGTCAGCCCCAGCATTTT	CASSSQGGQPQHF
TRBD1	TRBJ1-1	NA	TRBV5-6	TGTGCCAGCAGCTACGGACAGGGGCTGGGGTGGAACACTGAAGCTTTCTTT	CASSYGQGLGWNTEAFF
NA	TRBJ1-2	once	TRBV7-9	TGTGCCAGCAGCCCCCCTGGGTTAGCCTTTAAGGACTATGGCTACACCTTC	CASSPPGLAFKDYGYTF
TRBD2	TRBJ2-5	NA	TRBV5-5	TGTGCCAGCAGCCCCCGGACTAGCGTGGAGACCCAGTACTTC	CASSPRTSVETQYF
NA	TRBJ2-5	NA	TRBV5-1	TGCGCCAGCAGCCTAGCGTCATCCGAGACCCAGTACTTC	CASSLASSETQYF
NA	TRBJ2-5	NA	TRBV7-3	TGTGTACTACAGGGTCAACAAGAGACCCAGTACTTC	CVLQGQQETQYF
NA	TRBJ2-1	few	TRBV6-5	TGTGCCAGCAGAGAAGGGCGCGAGCAGTTCTTC	CASREGREQFF
NA	TRBJ1-2	NA	TRBV6-1	TGTGCCAGCAGTGAAGCGTACTTCGGGAACTATGGCTACACCTTC	CASSEAYFGNYGYTF
NA	TRBJ1-6	NA	TRBV21-1	TGTGCCAGCAGCCTGCGGACAACCGGTAGGCGTCATTCACCCCTCCACTTT	CASSLRTTGRRHSPLHF
NA	TRBJ1-4	NA	TRBV7-2	TGTGCCAGCAGCTCCAATGACAAGACATTTGAAAAACTGTTTTTT	CASSSNDKTFEKLFF
TRBD1	TRBJ2-1	NA	TRBV5-1	TGCGCCAGCAGCTTTTTGGGACAGGGGCTCTACAATGAGCAGTTCTTC	CASSFLGQGLYNEQFF
TRBD1	TRBJ1-1	NA	TRBV13	TGTGCCAGCACCTACAGGGGTAATGGGTTGAACACTGAAGCTTTCTTT	CASTYRGNGLNTEAFF
NA	TRBJ1-1	NA	TRBV19	TGTGGGACTGGGGGCCGGAACACTGAAGCTTTCTTT	CGTGGRNTEAFF
NA	TRBJ1-5	NA	TRBV6-6	TGTGCCAGCAACGCGGGGGGCCCGGGTCAGCCCCAGCATTTT	CASNAGGPGQPQHF
NA	TRBJ1-5	NA	TRBV2	TGTGCCAGCAGGAGGGGCTCTGGGAGCAATCAGCCCCAGCATTTT	CASRRGSGSNQPQHF
NA	TRBJ1-4	NA	TRBV14	TGTGCCAGCAGCCAAGATCTGGAAGGAAAACTGTTTTTT	CASSQDLEGKLFF
NA	TRBJ1-1	NA	TRBV4-2	TGTGCCAGCAGCCACACGTCACAGGAATCTGAAGCTTTCTTT	CASSHTSQESEAFF
NA	TRBJ1-5	NA	TRBV9	TGTGCCAGCAGCGTACGTCGAGGAAACAGGGACAATCAGCCCCAGCATTTT	CASSVRRGNRDNQPQHF
NA	TRBJ1-1	few	TRBV27	TGTGCCAGCAGTAAGAACACTGAAGCTTTCTTT	CASSKNTEAFF
TRBD1	TRBJ1-1	NA	TRBV9	TGTGCCAGCAGCGAGGGGGACAGGAACACTGAAGCTTTCTTT	CASSEGDRNTEAFF
NA	TRBJ2-6	NA	TRBV9	TGTGCCAGCAGCGCGCCTCTGGACAGCTCTGGGGCCAACGTCCTGACTTTC	CASSAPLDSSGANVLTF
NA	TRBJ2-5	NA	TRBV5-1	TGCGCCAGCAGCCTTGACCCGGGGGGCTTACAAGAGACCCAGTACTTC	CASSLDPGGLQETQYF
NA	TRBJ2-7	NA	TRBV11-1	TGTGCCAGCAGCTTAAAGGGTGCCCACGAGCAGTACTTC	CASSLKGAHEQYF
NA	TRBJ1-4	NA	TRBV5-1	TGCGCCAGCAGTTTGGCGGGATCTGCAACTAATGAAAAACTGTTTTTT	CASSLAGSATNEKLFF
TRBD2	TRBJ2-1	NA	TRBV7-9	TGTGCCAGCAACCCTACGAAGGGAGGGGCGAATGAGCAGTTCTTC	CASNPTKGGANEQFF
NA	TRBJ2-7	NA	TRBV7-2	TGTGCCAGCAGCCCAGAAGGCGGTAATCTGCAGTACTTC	CASSPEGGNLQYF
NA	TRBJ1-1	NA	TRBV10-3	TGTGCCATCGCAGATCGGCTTGAAGCTTTCTTT	CAIADRLEAFF
TRBD1	TRBJ2-5	NA	TRBV19	TGTGCCAGTAGTATAGATCTGGCTAGTTCAGGGGGGACCCAGTACTTC	CASSIDLASSGGTQYF
TRBD2	TRBJ2-2	NA	TRBV27	TGTGCCAGCTCAGGGGCGGGAGGCGGCACCGGGGAGCTGTTTTTT	CASSGAGGGTGELFF
NA	TRBJ2-2	NA	TRBV29-1	TGCAGCGTTGACTCAAGGGCAGCCGGGGAGCTGTTTTTT	CSVDSRAAGELFF
NA	TRBJ2-4	NA	TRBV29-1	TGCAGCGTTGAGCGTGGAAACATTCAGTACTTC	CSVERGNIQYF
TRBD1	TRBJ2-7	few	TRBV5-4	TGTGCCAGCAGGGGACAGGGCTCCTACGAGCAGTACTTC	CASRGQGSYEQYF
TRBD1	TRBJ1-4	NA	TRBV5-6	TGTGCCAGCAGCTCAGACAGGGGGCGCAGGGAAAAACTGTTTTTT	CASSSDRGRREKLFF
NA	TRBJ1-2	NA	TRBV23-1	TGCGCCAGCAGTAAGAAGCCTTTC	CASSKKPF
NA	TRBJ2-7	NA	TRBV2	TGTGCCAGCACTGAGGGTCTTTGGTCCTACGAGCAGTACTTC	CASTEGLWSYEQYF
NA	TRBJ2-2	few	TRBV19	TGTGCCAGTAGTCCCCAGGGCGGGCGTAACGGGGAGCTGTTTTTT	CASSPQGGRNGELFF
TRBD1	TRBJ1-1	few	TRBV6-1	TGTGCCAGCAGTGTAGACAGGGTAGCGACTGAAGCTTTCTTT	CASSVDRVATEAFF
NA	TRBJ2-1	NA	TRBV18	TGTGCCAGCTCACCCGGACCGGACAATGAGCAGTTCTTC	CASSPGPDNEQFF
TRBD2	TRBJ2-2	NA	TRBV7-9	TGTGCCAGCAGCCCCCGACTAGCGGGAGAGAACACCGGGGAGCTGTTTTTT	CASSPRLAGENTGELFF
NA	TRBJ2-2	NA	TRBV6-5	TGTGCCAGCCGGGACATTAACACCGGGGAGCTGTTTTTT	CASRDINTGELFF
NA	TRBJ1-1	once	TRBV27	TGTGCCAGCAGTTTATACGGGGGGTTAAGGGAAGCTTTCTTT	CASSLYGGLREAFF
TRBD2	TRBJ2-1	few	TRBV18	TGTGCCAGCTCACCAGGGACTAGCGGGAGCTCCTACAATGAGCAGTTCTTC	CASSPGTSGSSYNEQFF
NA	TRBJ2-7	NA	TRBV6-5	TGTGCCAGCAGCCCACAACCGGGGGAATTGGGCGAGCAGTACTTC	CASSPQPGELGEQYF
NA	TRBJ1-1	NA	TRBV6-5	TGTGCCAGCAGTTACTCGGGGGTGATGAACACTGAAGCTTTCTTT	CASSYSGVMNTEAFF